The 25 T cell receptor beta chains presented below share a single source sample, sequenced in a study of T cell responses to AZD1222 COVID-19 vaccine. The data were produced by immunoSEQ multiplex PCR, yet TCRdb's version contains in-frame clones alone and is incomplete. The sample consists of approximately 150,000 clones, about 93% of them appearing once. The material was peripheral blood, obtained on day 0 of AZD1222 vaccination. The receptor set was obtained from an adult in good health.

The chain uses TRBV9 and TRBJ2-3; D gene uncertain. The CDR3 loop spans 12 amino acids. CDR1 is SGDLS and CDR2 is YYNGEE in the germline V gene. Trimming pared 0 bases from V and 6 bases from J, leaving 5 bases between. As DNA, the CDR3 is TGTGCCAGCAGCGTAGCTGGGGATACGCAGTATTTT. Translating gives CASSVAGDTQYF.

This clone was detected once. The genes are TRBV3-1 (or the pseudogene TRBV3-2) and TRBJ2-3; D is possibly TRBD2 (5 bases). Germline V gene data show CDR1 as LGHDT and CDR2 as YNNKEL (reference sequence). The CDR3 runs 15 residues. Trimming removed 5 bases at V and 1 base at J, with 13 bases between. The CDR3 sequence is CASSSGAARTDTQYF. The CDR3 coding sequence is TGTGCCAGCAGCTCCGGAGCGGCCCGCACAGATACGCAGTATTTT.

As for this clone: Other DNA sequences of this sample code for an identical CDR3. V is TRBV28 and J is TRBJ2-7, with D unclear. Germline loops: CDR1 MDHEN, CDR2 SYDVKM. This CDR3 comprises 11 residues. Trimming stripped 3 bases from V and 2 bases from J, with 2 bases between. The CDR3 protein is CASSLTYEQYF. CDR3 in DNA: TGTGCCAGCAGTTTGACCTACGAGCAGTACTTC.

This chain links TRBV6-5 with TRBJ1-4; D gene uncertain. CDR1 and CDR2 from the germline V gene are MNHEY and SVGAGI. V shed 1 base and J shed 8 bases, with 14 bases lying between them. This CDR3 contains 15 residues. Written as DNA, the CDR3 is TGTGCCAGCAGTTACTGGGGAGGTAGGAGCGAAAAACTGTTTTTT. Its translation is CASSYWGGRSEKLFF.

The rearrangement joins TRBV4-3 to TRBJ1-1; TRBD1 might be the D (6 bases). V was pared by 5 bases and J by 5 bases, with 12 bases between. The germline V gene has CDR1 LGHNA and CDR2 YSLEER. The CDR3 spans 13 residues. The CDR3 DNA sequence: TGCGCCAGCAGCTGGGGGCCTAGGACTGAAGCTTTCTTT. Protein sequence: CASSWGPRTEAFF.

The chain recombines TRBV5-1 with TRBJ2-4; D possibly corresponds to TRBD2 (6 bases). This CDR3 has 12 amino acids. CDR1 is SGHRS, CDR2 YFSETQ, per germline. V was pared by 4 bases and J by 5 bases, with 7 bases between. CDR3 protein: CASSPGENIQYF. The DNA for the CDR3 is TGCGCCAGCAGCCCGGGGGAAAACATTCAGTACTTC.

The CDR3 loop reads CASSLVGSDGGYTF. The CDR3 DNA follows: TGTGCCAGCAGCTTGGTGGGCAGCGATGGTGGCTACACCTTC. This chain joins TRBV5-4 and TRBJ1-2; D remains unclear. V was clipped by 0 bases and J by 7 bases, with 13 bases between them. Germline V CDR1 and CDR2: SGHNT, YYREEE (reference sequence). The CDR3 extends over 14 amino acids.

V and J are TRBV19 and TRBJ2-7; D is unclear. Looked up from germline, CDR1 is LNHDA and CDR2 is SQIVND (reference sequence). The V end lost 5 bases, the J end lost 2 bases, and 10 bases lay between the germline ends. The CDR3 is 13 amino acids. CDR3: CASSYSGAYEQYF. CDR3 in DNA: TGTGCCAGTAGTTATTCTGGGGCCTACGAGCAGTACTTC. Together with reference TRBV19 and TRBJ2-7, the CDR3 gives the full variable domain: DGGITQSPKYLFRKEGQNVTLSCEQNLNHDAMYWYRQDPGQGLRLIYYSQIVNDFQKGDIAEGYSVSREKKESFPLTVTSAQKNPTAFYLCASSYSGAYEQYFGPGTRLTVT.

As to this clone: A read error may account for a junction end that differs from germline. The chain combines TRBV3-1 (or the pseudogene TRBV3-2) with TRBJ1-1; possible D gene TRBD1, 5 bases. In germline, CDR1 is LGHDT, CDR2 YNNKEL (reference sequence). The length of the CDR3 is 14 residues. Here the CDR3 DNA reads TGTGCCAGCAGCCAACTCAGACAGAACGCTGAAGCTTTCTTT. It encodes CASSQLRQNAEAFF.

The chain recombines TRBV11-2 with TRBJ2-1; no clear D. CDR3 size: 13 residues. The germline gives CDR1 SGHAT, CDR2 FQNNGV. V lost 7 bases and J lost 9, with 16 bases in between. The CDR3, as DNA: TGTGCCAGCACCCACGATCAGCATTCTGAGCAGTTCTTC. Amino acid sequence: CASTHDQHSEQFF. Using reference TRBV11-2 and TRBJ2-1 for the parts outside the CDR3, the full variable domain is EAGVAQSPRYKIIEKRQSVAFWCNPISGHATLYWYQQILGQGPKLLIQFQNNGVVDDSQLPKDRFSAERLKGVDSTLKIQPAKLEDSAVYLCASTHDQHSEQFFGPGTRLTVL.

In this sample, this clone turned up once. The chain employs TRBV6-2 or TRBV6-3 and TRBJ1-1; D may be TRBD1 (5 bases). Germline CDR1 reads MNHEY; CDR2 reads SVGEGT. CDR3 length: 14 residues. V was pared by 0 bases and J by 7 bases, with 12 bases between. CDR3 in amino acids: CASSYSRGYREAFF. The CDR3 bases are TGTGCCAGCAGTTACTCGAGGGGTTACCGTGAAGCTTTCTTT.

The V call is TRBV19, the J call TRBJ2-2; TRBD2 matches 7 bases. This CDR3 is built from 14 residues. From germline, CDR1 is LNHDA and CDR2 SQIVND (reference sequence). J lost 1 base, V lost 10 bases, and 6 bases had no gene match. CDR3 residues: CATRGERNTGELFF. For the CDR3, the DNA is TGTGCCACACGGGGGGAGCGGAACACCGGGGAGCTGTTTTTT.

The chain recombines TRBV18 with TRBJ1-3; 9 bases align to TRBD1. CDR1 and CDR2 from the germline V gene are KGHSH and LQKENI. This CDR3 is 16 amino acids long. V lost 4 bases to trimming and J lost 3 bases; unmatched junction nucleotides: 7. CDR3 residues: CASSQTHRGLGNTIYF. The DNA of the CDR3 is TGTGCCAGCTCACAAACACACAGGGGGCTTGGAAACACCATATATTTT.

V usage is TRBV5-1 and J usage is TRBJ1-4; TRBD1 is a possible D gene (6 bases). In germline, CDR1 is SGHRS, CDR2 YFSETQ. Trimming shortened V by 6 bases and J by 8 bases, and 17 bases separated the two germline ends. This CDR3 region has 14 residues. The CDR3 spells CASKVGQSEEKLFF. DNA for the CDR3: TGCGCCAGCAAAGTTGGACAGTCCGAGGAAAAACTGTTTTTT. The variable domain in full, with the rest retrieved from reference TRBV5-1 and TRBJ1-4, is KAGVTQTPRYLIKTRGQQVTLSCSPISGHRSVSWYQQTPGQGLQFLFEYFSETQRNKGNFPGRFSGRQFSNSRSEMNVSTLELGDSALYLCASKVGQSEEKLFFGSGTQLSVL.

The rearrangement joins TRBV5-1 to TRBJ2-2, with D possibly being TRBD1 (5 bases). The V gene's germline CDR1 is SGHRS and CDR2 YFSETQ. This CDR3 contains 16 residues. Deletions cut 0 bases from V and 4 bases from J, with 13 bases between. The CDR3 DNA reads TGCGCCAGCAGCTTGGCCGACAGCGTACGCACCGGGGAGCTGTTTTTT. Protein product: CASSLADSVRTGELFF.

The V gene is TRBV6-5, the J gene TRBJ1-1; no clear D. CDR1 and CDR2 (germline): MNHEY, SVGAGI. V was pared by 3 bases and J by 11 bases, with 25 bases between. The CDR3 loop spans 16 amino acids. The CDR3 loop is CASSYGLGPSSVTAFF. The CDR3 DNA reads as TGTGCCAGCAGTTATGGCCTCGGGCCCTCGTCGGTAACGGCTTTCTTT.

V gene TRBV27 combines with J gene TRBJ2-3; weak D call: TRBD2 (6 bases). The CDR3 has 16 amino acids. With 6 bases removed from V and 6 bases from J, the gap between germline ends came to 22 bases. Germline CDR1 reads MNHEY; CDR2 reads SMNVEV (reference sequence). The CDR3 DNA sequence: TGTGCCAGCAGGCCGGGTGGGACTCCTCTCCCGGATACGCAGTATTTT. Encoded protein: CASRPGGTPLPDTQYF.

This chain links TRBV5-4 with TRBJ2-7, with D uncertain. With 0 bases removed from V and 7 bases from J, the gap between germline ends came to 14 bases. Germline V gene data show CDR1 as SGHNT and CDR2 as YYREEE (reference sequence). The CDR3 totals 14 residues. The CDR3 spells CASSLGGQYGEQYF. The CDR3 DNA sequence: TGTGCCAGCAGCTTGGGTGGCCAATACGGGGAGCAGTACTTC. The full variable domain, its missing parts supplied by reference TRBV5-4 and TRBJ2-7, is ETGVTQSPTHLIKTRGQQVTLRCSSQSGHNTVSWYQQALGQGPQFIFQYYREEENGRGNFPPRFSGLQFPNYSSELNVNALELDDSALYLCASSLGGQYGEQYFGPGTRLTVT.

The DNA for the CDR3 is TGTGCCAGCAGCCGTCAGGCAGACTATGGCTACACCTTC. Its translation is CASSRQADYGYTF. J is TRBJ1-2 and V is TRBV7-2; D gene unclear. The germline CDR1 and CDR2 sequences are SGHTA and FQGNSA. Trimming stripped 5 bases from V and 3 bases from J, with 10 bases between. The CDR3 sequence is 13 residues long.

This clone showed up just a few times. The V gene is TRBV3-1 (or the pseudogene TRBV3-2), the J gene TRBJ2-1; TRBD2 matches at 10 bases. Germline V gives CDR1 LGHDT, CDR2 YNNKEL (reference sequence). The CDR3 is made up of 12 amino acids. V was clipped by 0 bases and J by 16 bases; unmatched bases: 3. Written as DNA, the CDR3 is TGTGCCAGCAGCCAAGAAGCGGGGGGGCGATTCTTC. Protein: CASSQEAGGRFF.

The rearrangement links TRBV6-1 to TRBJ2-7; TRBD2 agrees at 7 bases. The CDR3 runs to 16 residues. Losses at the gene ends were 0 bases for V and 2 bases for J; bases not matched to a gene: 7. CDR1 and CDR2 (germline): MNHNS, SASEGT. For the CDR3, the DNA is TGTGCCAGCAGTGAAGCGGGGGAGGGACGGACCTACGAGCAGTACTTC. Translation: CASSEAGEGRTYEQYF.

This chain joins TRBV6-5 and TRBJ1-2; no firm D call. V was trimmed by 2 bases and J by 9 bases, leaving 7 bases between them. The CDR3 extends over 11 amino acids. Germline lookup yields CDR1 MNHEY and CDR2 SVGAGI. The CDR3 region has the DNA TGTGCCAGCAGTTACCCGGGTCGCTACACCTTC. Amino acids: CASSYPGRYTF.

V and J are TRBV6-5 and TRBJ2-7; possibly TRBD1 for D (6 bases). Germline V CDR1 and CDR2: MNHEY, SVGAGI. The V and J ends lost 7 bases and 0 bases respectively, with 10 bases between them. CDR3 length: 13 amino acids. CDR3 in DNA: TGTGCCAGCATTCCAGGGGCCTCCTACGAGCAGTACTTC. This gives the protein CASIPGASYEQYF.

The genes are TRBV27 and TRBJ1-1, with a weak D call TRBD1 (5 bases). V lost 8 bases and J lost 6, with 16 bases in between. Germline CDR1 is MNHEY and CDR2 is SMNVEV (reference sequence). CDR3 size: 13 residues. CDR3 coding DNA: TGTGCCAGCGGGGGACTGTTGGGTGCTGAAGCTTTCTTT. Translated: CASGGLLGAEAFF.

This chain links TRBV7-8 with TRBJ2-4; TRBD2 matches at 7 bases. The CDR3 has 17 amino acids. CDR1 and CDR2 from the germline V gene are SGHVS and FQNEAQ. V lost 1 base, J lost 0 bases, and 6 bases stayed unmatched. CDR3 coding DNA: TGTGCCAGCAGCTTAGGTCTAGCGGACCTAGCCAAAAACATTCAGTACTTC. It codes for CASSLGLADLAKNIQYF.